A selection of T cell receptor beta chains follows, all from one sample in a study of regulatory T cells in long-lasting Graves disease. Each CDR3 protein is one row after TCRdb ran MiXCR on the multiplex PCR reads. Of hundreds of thousands of distinct CDR3 sequences listed, roughly 15% are singletons. The same data also went into a second study, on T cells in Graves' hyperthyroidism and ophthalmopathy.

The sample was peripheral blood mononuclear cells (PBMCs), taken at new diagnosis, from a patient treated with antithyroid drugs. The receptor source for this set is a woman in her 30s with Graves disease. The CDR3 runs from the conserved cysteine through the conserved F or W. The D gene is left open where the match is weak. Size tells how often a clone was seen (once, few, many) or the class of an expanded clone, and some rows leave it out.

v_gene	abundance	j_gene	d_gene	CDR3aa	CDR3nt
TRBV5-5	few	TRBJ2-2	NA	CASSPETLRTGELFF	TGTGCCAGCAGCCCCGAGACACTACGCACCGGGGAGCTGTTTTTT
TRBV28	many	TRBJ2-7	TRBD1	CASRGGQGMYYEQYF	TGTGCCAGCAGGGGCGGACAGGGGATGTACTACGAGCAGTACTTC
TRBV20-1	NA	TRBJ2-7	TRBD2	CSARMTRLAGGQSSYEQYF	TGCAGTGCTCGCATGACAAGACTAGCGGGAGGGCAGAGCTCCTACGAGCAGTACTTC
TRBV9	few	TRBJ2-7	TRBD2	CASSVALGGGSYEQYF	TGTGCCAGCAGCGTCGCCCTCGGGGGGGGTTCCTACGAGCAGTACTTC
TRBV6-5	many	TRBJ2-7	TRBD1	CASSYSSDRGIYEQYF	TGTGCCAGCAGTTACTCCTCCGACAGGGGAATTTACGAGCAGTACTTC
TRBV7-8	many	TRBJ1-3	NA	CASSLTQSGNTIYF	TGTGCCAGCAGCCTTACCCAAAGTGGAAACACCATATATTTT
TRBV7-9	many	TRBJ2-7	NA	CASSPTSSYEQYF	TGTGCCAGCTCACCGACTAGCTCCTACGAGCAGTACTTC
TRBV10-3	many	TRBJ2-7	NA	CAISEGAVIEQYF	TGTGCCATCAGTGAAGGGGCGGTAATCGAGCAGTACTTC
TRBV7-8	many	TRBJ2-2	TRBD1	CASSFGTANTGELFF	TGTGCCAGCAGCTTCGGGACAGCGAACACCGGGGAGCTGTTTTTT
TRBV3-1	few	TRBJ1-1	NA	CASSREDARNTEAFF	TGTGCCAGCAGCCGAGAAGATGCCCGGAACACTGAAGCTTTCTTT
TRBV30	NA	TRBJ1-1	NA	CAWSQGGQWGTEAFF	TGTGCCTGGAGCCAAGGAGGACAGTGGGGAACTGAAGCTTTCTTT
TRBV7-9	few	TRBJ2-7	NA	CASSLYLGVHYEQYF	TGTGCCAGCAGCTTATATCTGGGCGTTCACTACGAGCAGTACTTC
TRBV27	few	TRBJ2-7	NA	CASSEGRFAEQYF	TGTGCCAGCTCAGAGGGCCGGTTCGCCGAGCAGTACTTC
TRBV20-1	few	TRBJ2-4	NA	CSAPEGAKNIQYF	TGCAGTGCTCCGGAAGGGGCCAAAAACATTCAGTACTTC